This T cell receptor (beta chain) comes out of a study of blood T cells in healthy people across ages. The germline V and J ends were trimmed by 10 bases and 5 bases, with 17 bases remaining between them. The CDR3 runs 13 residues. Germline V gene lookup returns CDR1 ENHRY and CDR2 SYGVKD. A J-beta primer mix and a sample-barcoded 5' primer were used in a second PCR of about 7 to 12 cycles. MiXCR was run by TCRdb on the 5' RACE reads, yielding one entry per CDR3 protein. The sample holds 1,300,000 or so distinct CDR3 sequences, 55% to 75% seen once. Sequencing was done on a sample of blood. The sequence was collected from a man between 18 and 35 years old in good health. The chain is built from TRBV10-3 and TRBJ1-1, with D tentatively TRBD1 (5 bases). CDR3 region: CATYRDLKTEAFF. The DNA of the CDR3 is TGTGCCACATACCGGGACCTCAAGACTGAAGCTTTCTTT.